The present TCR beta chain was sequenced within a study of regulatory T cells in long-lasting Graves disease. As to time point: persistent/refractory GD, antithyroid drugs over 5 years with positive TRAb. Generation of the TCR library employed RNA extracted from PBMCs. Staff drew nine milliliters of peripheral blood into EDTA tubes. Notes on the study in general: Reduced TCR diversity was observed in persistent Graves' patients versus newly diagnosed patients. Repertoires from persistent disease leaned toward TRBV28, TRBJ1-2 and TRBJ2-5.

The sample holds many counts of this clonotype. The antigen is not known. The germline gives CDR1 MNHNS, CDR2 SASEGT. This CDR3 has 13 residues. Trimming cost V 7 bases and J 9 bases, with 18 bases left between them. Arm-PCR with iRepertoire HTBI primers amplified the CDR3 regions for these TCR beta libraries. MiXCR, run by TCRdb on the multiplex PCR reads, gives a single entry per CDR3 protein. Of about 420,000 distinct CDR3 sequences listed, 23% are singletons. The receptor comes from a female donor with Graves disease. The chain has TRBV6-1 and TRBJ1-1, with a possible D match to TRBD1 (5 bases). The sample was peripheral blood mononuclear cells (PBMCs), taken when the disease was refractory, from a patient treated with antithyroid drugs. The CDR3 nucleotides read TGTGCCAGCACCCGTGGGGACCGGGCAAAAGCTTTCTTT. Protein product: CASTRGDRAKAFF.